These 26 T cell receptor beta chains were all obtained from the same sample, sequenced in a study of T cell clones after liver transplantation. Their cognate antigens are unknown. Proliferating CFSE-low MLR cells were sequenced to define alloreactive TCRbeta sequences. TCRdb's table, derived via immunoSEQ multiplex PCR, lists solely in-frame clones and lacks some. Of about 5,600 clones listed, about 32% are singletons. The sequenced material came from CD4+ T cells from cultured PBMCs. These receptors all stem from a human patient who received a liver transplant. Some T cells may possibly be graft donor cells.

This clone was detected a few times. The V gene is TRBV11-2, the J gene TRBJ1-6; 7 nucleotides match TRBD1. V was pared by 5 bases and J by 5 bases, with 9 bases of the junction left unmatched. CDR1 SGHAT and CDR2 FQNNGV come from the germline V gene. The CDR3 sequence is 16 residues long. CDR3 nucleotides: TGTGCCAGCAGCCCACAGGGGCCCTATGATAATTCACCCCTCCACTTT. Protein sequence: CASSPQGPYDNSPLHF.

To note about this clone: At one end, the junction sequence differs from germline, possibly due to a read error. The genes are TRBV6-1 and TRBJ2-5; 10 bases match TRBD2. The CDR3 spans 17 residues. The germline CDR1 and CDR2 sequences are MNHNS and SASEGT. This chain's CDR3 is CAISEGTSANRGETQYF. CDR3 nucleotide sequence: TGTGCCATCAGTGAAGGGACTAGCGCCAACCGCGGGGAGACCCAGTACTTC.

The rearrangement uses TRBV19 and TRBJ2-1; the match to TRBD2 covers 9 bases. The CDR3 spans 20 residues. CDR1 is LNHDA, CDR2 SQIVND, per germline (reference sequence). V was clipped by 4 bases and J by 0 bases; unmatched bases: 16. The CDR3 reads CASSRGTFPGLAFSYNEQFF. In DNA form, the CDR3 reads TGTGCCAGTAGTAGGGGGACTTTCCCCGGACTAGCGTTCTCCTACAATGAGCAGTTCTTC.

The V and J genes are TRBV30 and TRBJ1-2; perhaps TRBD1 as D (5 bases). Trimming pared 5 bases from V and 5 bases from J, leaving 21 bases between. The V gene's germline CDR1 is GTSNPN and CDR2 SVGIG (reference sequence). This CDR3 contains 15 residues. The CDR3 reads CAWGGVGPGTYGYTF. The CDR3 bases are TGTGCCTGGGGGGGTGTTGGGCCCGGGACGTATGGCTACACCTTC. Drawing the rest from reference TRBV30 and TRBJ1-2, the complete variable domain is SQTIHQWPATLVQPVGSPLSLECTVEGTSNPNLYWYRQAAGRGLQLLFYSVGIGQISSEVPQNLSASRPQDRQFILSSKKLLLSDSGFYLCAWGGVGPGTYGYTFGSGTRLTVV.

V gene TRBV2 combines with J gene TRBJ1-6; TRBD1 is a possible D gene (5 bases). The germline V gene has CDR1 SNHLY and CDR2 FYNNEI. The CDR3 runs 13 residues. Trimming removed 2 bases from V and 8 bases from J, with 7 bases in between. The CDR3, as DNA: TGTGCCAGCAGTGAACAGGGACATTCACCCCTCCACTTT. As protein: CASSEQGHSPLHF.

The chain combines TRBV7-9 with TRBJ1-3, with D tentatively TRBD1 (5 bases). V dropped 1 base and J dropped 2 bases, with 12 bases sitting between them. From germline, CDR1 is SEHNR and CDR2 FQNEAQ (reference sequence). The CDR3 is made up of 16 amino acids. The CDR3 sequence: CASSLVSGTTGNTIYF. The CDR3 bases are TGTGCCAGCAGCTTAGTGTCTGGGACCACTGGAAACACCATATATTTT.

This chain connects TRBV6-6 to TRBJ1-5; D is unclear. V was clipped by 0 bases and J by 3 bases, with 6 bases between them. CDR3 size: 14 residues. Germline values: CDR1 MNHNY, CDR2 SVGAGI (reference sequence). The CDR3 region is CASSYSSDNQPQHF. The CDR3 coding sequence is TGTGCCAGCAGTTACTCGTCGGACAATCAGCCCCAGCATTTT.

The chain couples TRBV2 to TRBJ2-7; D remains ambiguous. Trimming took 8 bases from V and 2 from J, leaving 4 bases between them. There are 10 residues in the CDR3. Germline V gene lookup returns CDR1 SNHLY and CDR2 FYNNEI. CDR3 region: CASGAYEQYF. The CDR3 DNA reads TGTGCCAGCGGGGCCTACGAGCAGTACTTC.

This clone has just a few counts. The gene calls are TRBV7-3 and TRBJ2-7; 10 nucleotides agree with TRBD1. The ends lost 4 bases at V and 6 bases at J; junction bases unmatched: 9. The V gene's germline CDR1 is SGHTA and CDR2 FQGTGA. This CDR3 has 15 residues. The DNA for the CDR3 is TGTGCCAGCAGCTACGCGTCTTGGGACAGGGGCGAGCAGTACTTC. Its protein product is CASSYASWDRGEQYF.

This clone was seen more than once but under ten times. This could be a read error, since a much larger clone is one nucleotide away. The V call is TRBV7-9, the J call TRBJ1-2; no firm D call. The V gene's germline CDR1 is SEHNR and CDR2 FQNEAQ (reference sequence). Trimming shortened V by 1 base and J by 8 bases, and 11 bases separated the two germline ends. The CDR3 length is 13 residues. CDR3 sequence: CASSLEGCNGYTF. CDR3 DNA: TGTGCCAGCAGCTTAGAAGGGTGCAACGGCTACACCTTC.

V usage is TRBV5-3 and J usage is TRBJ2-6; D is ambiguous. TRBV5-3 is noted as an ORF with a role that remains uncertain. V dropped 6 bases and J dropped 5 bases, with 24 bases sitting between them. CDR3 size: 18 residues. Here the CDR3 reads CARIGLVVNKSRANVLTF. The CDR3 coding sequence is TGTGCCAGAATTGGATTAGTGGTGAACAAAAGTCGGGCCAACGTCCTGACTTTC.

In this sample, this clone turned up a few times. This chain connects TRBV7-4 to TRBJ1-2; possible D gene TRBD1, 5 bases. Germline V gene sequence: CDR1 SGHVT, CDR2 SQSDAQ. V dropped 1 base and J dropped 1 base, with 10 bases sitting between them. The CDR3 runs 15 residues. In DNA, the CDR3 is TGTGCCAGCAGCTTAGTTGGGGACCTTAACTATGGCTACACCTTC. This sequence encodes CASSLVGDLNYGYTF.

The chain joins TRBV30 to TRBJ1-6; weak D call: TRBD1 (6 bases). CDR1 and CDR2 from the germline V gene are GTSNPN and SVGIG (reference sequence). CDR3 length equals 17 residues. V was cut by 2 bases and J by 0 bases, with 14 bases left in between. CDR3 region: CAWSHTGLGSYNSPLHF. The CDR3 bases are TGTGCCTGGAGTCATACAGGGCTCGGCTCCTATAATTCACCCCTCCACTTT.

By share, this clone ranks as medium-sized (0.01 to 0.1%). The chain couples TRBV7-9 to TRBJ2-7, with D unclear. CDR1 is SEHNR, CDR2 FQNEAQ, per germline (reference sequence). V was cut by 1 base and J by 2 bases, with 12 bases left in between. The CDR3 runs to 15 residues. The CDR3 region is CASSLDRSTTYEQYF. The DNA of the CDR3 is TGTGCCAGCAGCTTAGATCGGTCCACCACCTACGAGCAGTACTTC. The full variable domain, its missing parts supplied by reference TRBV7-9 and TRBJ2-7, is DTGVSQNPRHKITKRGQNVTFRCDPISEHNRLYWYRQTLGQGPEFLTYFQNEAQLEKSRLLSDRFSAERPKGSFSTLEIQRTEQGDSAMYLCASSLDRSTTYEQYFGPGTRLTVT.

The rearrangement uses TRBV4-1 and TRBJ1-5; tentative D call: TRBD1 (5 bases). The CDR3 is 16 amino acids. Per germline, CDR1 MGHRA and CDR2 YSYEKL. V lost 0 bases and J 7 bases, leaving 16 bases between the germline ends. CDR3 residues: CASSQEFRAGTQPQHF. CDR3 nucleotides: TGCGCCAGCAGCCAAGAATTTAGGGCAGGGACCCAGCCCCAGCATTTT.

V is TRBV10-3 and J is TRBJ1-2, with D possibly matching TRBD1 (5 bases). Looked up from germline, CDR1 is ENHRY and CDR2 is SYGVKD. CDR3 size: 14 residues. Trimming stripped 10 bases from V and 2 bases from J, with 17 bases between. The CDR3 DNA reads TGTGCCACCCTGATCCGTTGGGGGAACTATGGCTACACCTTC. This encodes CATLIRWGNYGYTF.

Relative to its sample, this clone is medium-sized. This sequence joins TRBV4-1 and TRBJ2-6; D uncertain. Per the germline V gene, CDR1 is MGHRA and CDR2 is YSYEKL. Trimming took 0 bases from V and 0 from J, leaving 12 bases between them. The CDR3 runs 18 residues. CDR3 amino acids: CASSQDPSFNSGANVLTF. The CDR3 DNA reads TGCGCCAGCAGCCAAGATCCGTCCTTTAACTCTGGGGCCAACGTCCTGACTTTC.

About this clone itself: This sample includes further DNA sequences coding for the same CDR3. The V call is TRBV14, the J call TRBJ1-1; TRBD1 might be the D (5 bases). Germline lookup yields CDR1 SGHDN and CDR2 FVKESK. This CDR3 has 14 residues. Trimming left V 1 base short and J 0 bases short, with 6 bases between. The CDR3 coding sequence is TGTGCCAGCAGCCAAGCAGGGATGAACACTGAAGCTTTCTTT. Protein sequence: CASSQAGMNTEAFF.

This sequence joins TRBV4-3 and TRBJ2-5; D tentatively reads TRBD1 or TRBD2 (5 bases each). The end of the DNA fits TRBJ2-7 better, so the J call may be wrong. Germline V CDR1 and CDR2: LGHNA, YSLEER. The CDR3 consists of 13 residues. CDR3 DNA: TGCGCCAGCAGCCCGGGACGAGGCTACGAGCAGTACTTC. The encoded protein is CASSPGRGYEQYF.

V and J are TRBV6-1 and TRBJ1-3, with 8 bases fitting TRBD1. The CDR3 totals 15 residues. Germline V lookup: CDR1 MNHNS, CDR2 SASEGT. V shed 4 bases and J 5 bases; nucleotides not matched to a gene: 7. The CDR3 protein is CASSGYRGNRNTIYF. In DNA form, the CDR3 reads TGTGCCAGCAGTGGATACAGGGGGAATAGAAACACCATATATTTT.

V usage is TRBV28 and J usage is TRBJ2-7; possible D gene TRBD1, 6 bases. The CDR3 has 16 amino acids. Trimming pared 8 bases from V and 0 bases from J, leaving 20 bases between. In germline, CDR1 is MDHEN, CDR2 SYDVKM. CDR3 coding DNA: TGTGCCAGCGGTCCTTGGGGACACCGGAGCTCCTACGAGCAGTACTTC. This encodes CASGPWGHRSSYEQYF.

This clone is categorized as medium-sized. The chain's CDR3 is CASSLVGGYGYTF. The CDR3 region has the DNA TGTGCCAGCAGTTTAGTGGGGGGCTATGGCTACACCTTC. J is TRBJ1-2 and V is TRBV28; D possibly corresponds to TRBD1 (5 bases). V lost 2 bases to trimming and J lost 4 bases, with 8 bases between them. The CDR3 is 13 residues long. CDR1 is MDHEN, CDR2 SYDVKM, per germline.

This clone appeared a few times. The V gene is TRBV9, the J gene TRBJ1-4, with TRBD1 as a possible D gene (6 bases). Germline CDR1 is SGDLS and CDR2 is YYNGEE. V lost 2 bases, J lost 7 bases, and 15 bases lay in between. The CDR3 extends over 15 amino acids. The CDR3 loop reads CASSVSGARGEKLFF. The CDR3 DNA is TGTGCCAGCAGCGTCTCAGGGGCGCGGGGTGAAAAACTGTTTTTT. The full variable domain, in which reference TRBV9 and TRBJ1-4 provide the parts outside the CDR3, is DSGVTQTPKHLITATGQRVTLRCSPRSGDLSVYWYQQSLDQGLQFLIQYYNGEERAKGNILERFSAQQFPDLHSELNLSSLELGDSALYFCASSVSGARGEKLFFGSGTQLSVL.

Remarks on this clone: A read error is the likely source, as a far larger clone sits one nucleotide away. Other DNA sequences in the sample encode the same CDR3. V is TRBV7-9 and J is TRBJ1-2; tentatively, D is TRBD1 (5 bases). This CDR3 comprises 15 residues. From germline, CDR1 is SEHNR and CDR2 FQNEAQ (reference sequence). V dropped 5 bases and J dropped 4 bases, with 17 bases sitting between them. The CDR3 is CASSLGASGSYGYTF. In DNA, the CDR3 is TGTGCCAGCAGCCTTGGGGCCTCTGGGAGCTATGGCTACACCTTC.

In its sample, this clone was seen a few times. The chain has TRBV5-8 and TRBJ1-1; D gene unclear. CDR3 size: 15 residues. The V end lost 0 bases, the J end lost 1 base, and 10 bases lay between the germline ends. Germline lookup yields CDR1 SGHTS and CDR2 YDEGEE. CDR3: CASSLGQPRNTEAFF. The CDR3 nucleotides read TGTGCCAGCAGCTTGGGGCAGCCGCGGAACACTGAAGCTTTCTTT.

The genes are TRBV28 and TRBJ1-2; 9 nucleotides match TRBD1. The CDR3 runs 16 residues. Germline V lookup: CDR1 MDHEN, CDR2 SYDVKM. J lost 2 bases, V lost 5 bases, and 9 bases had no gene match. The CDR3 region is CASSPQGARRNYGYTF. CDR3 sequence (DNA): TGTGCCAGCAGTCCACAGGGGGCAAGAAGAAACTATGGCTACACCTTC.